A single sample gave rise to the 17 T cell receptor beta chains below, sequenced in a study of T cell repertoires in cytomegalovirus infection. TCRdb fed the reads into MiXCR, producing one record per CDR3 protein. This sample has about 160,000 distinct CDR3 sequences, with 15% to 20% found just once. Sequenced input: CD8+ T cells from PBMCs. These TCRs come from a human donor in good health (CMV status not recorded). Some clones in this sample may be carry-over from other donors' samples.

The genes are TRBV7-3 and TRBJ2-3; 9 nucleotides align to TRBD1. Germline V gene data show CDR1 as SGHTA and CDR2 as FQGTGA. V lost 5 bases and J lost 5; bases outside the gene matches: 11. The CDR3 is made up of 16 amino acids. In nucleotides, the CDR3 is TGTGCCAGCAGCGTTCCCGGGACAGGGAGTGGAGATACGCAGTATTTT. Protein: CASSVPGTGSGDTQYF.

The V call is TRBV7-6, the J call TRBJ2-1, with TRBD2 identical over 12 bases. CDR1 is SGHVS, CDR2 FNYEAQ, per germline. V lost 2 bases to trimming and J lost 4 bases; unmatched junction nucleotides: 3. The CDR3 is 16 amino acids. CDR3 coding DNA: TGTGCCAGCAGCTTACGACTAGCGGGGGTGTACAATGAGCAGTTCTTC. Amino acid sequence: CASSLRLAGVYNEQFF.

This clonotype has only a few counts. The rearrangement links TRBV7-2 to TRBJ1-1, with D unresolved. The V and J ends lost 5 bases and 5 bases respectively, with 15 bases between them. Germline assignment: CDR1 SGHTA and CDR2 FQGNSA. The CDR3 extends over 14 amino acids. The CDR3 DNA sequence: TGTGCCAGCAGCCAGTCGCGGGTCGGTACTGAAGCTTTCTTT. Translation: CASSQSRVGTEAFF.

This clonotype was seen a few times. This rearrangement joins TRBV7-3 to TRBJ1-6, with TRBD1 matching 10 bases. V was pared by 5 bases and J by 9 bases, with 7 bases of the junction left unmatched. The CDR3 is 15 residues long. CDR1 and CDR2 from the germline V gene are SGHTA and FQGTGA. CDR3 loop: CASSPTGGAGSPLHF. The DNA for the CDR3 is TGTGCCAGCAGCCCGACAGGGGGCGCGGGTTCACCCCTCCACTTT.

This chain uses TRBV4-3 with TRBJ2-3, with 7 bases fitting TRBD2. The trim removed 1 base at V and 1 base at J, leaving 5 bases unmatched. CDR3 length: 16 amino acids. Germline V gene lookup returns CDR1 LGHNA and CDR2 YSLEER. In nucleotides, the CDR3 is TGCGCCAGCAGCCAAGGGACTAGAGGAGGCACAGATACGCAGTATTTT. Translating gives CASSQGTRGGTDTQYF.

This clonotype has ten or more counts. CDR3 bases: TGTGCCAGCAGCCCCGGGGGAATAAGGGAGACCCAGTACTTC. It yields the protein CASSPGGIRETQYF. The chain carries TRBV7-2 and TRBJ2-5, with D possibly TRBD2 on 6 matching bases. CDR1 is SGHTA, CDR2 FQGNSA, per germline. Trimming removed 5 bases from V and 5 bases from J, with 15 bases in between. The CDR3 is 14 amino acids.

V and J are TRBV5-6 and TRBJ2-1; the D is unclear. Trimming stripped 3 bases from V and 8 bases from J, with 6 bases between. This CDR3 spans 11 amino acids. Germline V gives CDR1 SGHDT, CDR2 YYEEEE. CDR3 in DNA: TGTGCCAGCAGCTGGGTTCATGAGCAGTTCTTC. The encoded protein is CASSWVHEQFF.

The chain carries TRBV28 and TRBJ1-5, with 8 bases identical to TRBD1. Germline CDR1 is MDHEN and CDR2 is SYDVKM. The V segment lost 6 bases and the J segment 6 bases; nucleotides outside the gene matches: 7. This CDR3 is built from 14 residues. CDR3 sequence (DNA): TGTGCCAGCAGGTACAGGGGGATTGGTCAGCCCCAGCATTTT. Its translation: CASRYRGIGQPQHF.

There are a few counts of this clonotype. This chain connects TRBV7-6 to TRBJ2-3; 7 bases match TRBD2. Germline V gene lookup returns CDR1 SGHVS and CDR2 FNYEAQ. Germline trimming cut 5 bases from V and 5 bases from J; bases unmatched to any gene: 7. The CDR3 spans 14 residues. CDR3 amino acids: CASSPTGGKDTQYF. The CDR3 coding sequence is TGTGCCAGCAGCCCAACGGGGGGAAAAGATACGCAGTATTTT.

The rearrangement joins TRBV13 to TRBJ2-3, with 11 bases aligning to TRBD2. Germline trimming cut 5 bases from V and 2 bases from J; bases unmatched to any gene: 9. The germline CDR1 and CDR2 sequences are PRHDT and FYEKMQ (reference sequence). The CDR3 covers 17 residues. CDR3 DNA sequence: TGTGCCAGCAGCATCACCGGGACTAGCGGACTCACAGATACGCAGTATTTT. Translation: CASSITGTSGLTDTQYF.

This clonotype has only a few counts. The genes are TRBV29-1 and TRBJ1-2; TRBD1 is a possible D gene (6 bases). This CDR3 spans 15 amino acids. Germline CDR1 and CDR2: SQVTM and ANQGSEA. With 3 bases removed from V and 5 bases from J, the gap between germline ends came to 19 bases. The CDR3 nucleotides are TGCAGCGTTGAGCTCAAGGGGGGTATGTTGTATGGCTACACCTTC. It specifies CSVELKGGMLYGYTF. Complete variable domain (other parts from reference TRBV29-1 and TRBJ1-2): SAVISQKPSRDICQRGTSLTIQCQVDSQVTMMFWYRQQPGQSLTLIATANQGSEATYESGFVIDKFPISRPNLTFSTLTVSNMSPEDSSIYLCSVELKGGMLYGYTFGSGTRLTVV.

This sequence joins TRBV7-2 and TRBJ2-1; maybe TRBD2 (6 bases). The ends were cut back, 1 base at V and 5 bases at J, with 9 bases in the middle. Germline CDR1 reads SGHTA; CDR2 reads FQGNSA. This CDR3 is 14 amino acids long. The CDR3 loop is CASSLVERDNEQFF. DNA of the CDR3: TGTGCCAGCAGCTTAGTGGAGCGGGACAATGAGCAGTTCTTC.

The rearrangement links TRBV20-1 to TRBJ2-1; no definite D call. CDR1 is DFQATT, CDR2 SNEGSKA, per germline (reference sequence). The CDR3 length is 14 residues. The V and J ends lost 2 bases and 4 bases respectively, with 12 bases between them. The CDR3 protein is CSARSQFGYNEQFF. In DNA, the CDR3 is TGCAGTGCTAGATCCCAGTTCGGTTACAATGAGCAGTTCTTC.

This clonotype was picked up a small number of times. This chain connects TRBV28 to TRBJ2-3; D is perhaps TRBD2 (5 bases). Per germline, CDR1 MDHEN and CDR2 SYDVKM. The CDR3 contains 14 residues. Trimming cost V 3 bases and J 1 base, with 8 bases left between them. Here the CDR3 reads CASSLFSGTDTQYF. CDR3 nucleotides: TGTGCCAGCAGTTTGTTTAGCGGCACAGATACGCAGTATTTT.

This rearrangement joins TRBV6-8 to TRBJ2-2, with 9 bases matching TRBD1. J gave up 5 bases and V 6 bases, and 1 base lay outside the gene matches. CDR1 and CDR2 (germline): MNHGY, SAAAGT. The CDR3 spans 13 residues. CDR3 amino acids: CASRDRGTGELFF. DNA of the CDR3: TGTGCCAGCAGAGACAGGGGGACCGGGGAGCTGTTTTTT.

This clonotype was seen a few times. J is TRBJ2-5 and V is TRBV28, with TRBD2 identical over 8 bases. Per germline, CDR1 MDHEN and CDR2 SYDVKM. The CDR3 totals 15 residues. J gave up 1 base and V 5 bases, and 6 bases lay outside the gene matches. DNA of the CDR3: TGTGCCAGCAGTCCCCTAGCGGGCGTCCAAGAGACCCAGTACTTC. It specifies CASSPLAGVQETQYF.

In its sample, this clonotype was seen a few times. This chain joins TRBV4-1 and TRBJ2-1; D perhaps matches TRBD2 (5 bases). Germline assignment: CDR1 MGHRA and CDR2 YSYEKL. The CDR3 consists of 14 residues. With 3 bases removed from V and 5 bases from J, the gap between germline ends came to 11 bases. Here the CDR3 DNA reads TGCGCCAGCAGCCATCAGGACTGGGACAATGAGCAGTTCTTC. Translating it yields CASSHQDWDNEQFF.